Below are 29 T cell receptor beta chains sequenced from a single sample in a study of cytomegalovirus exposure and HLA in healthy donors. Primers: 60 Vbeta forward and 13 Jbeta reverse. The table came from immunoSEQ multiplex PCR; TCRdb's copy has only in-frame clones and leaves some out. The sample carries around 150,000 clones, about 81% recorded once. Source material: PBMCs. The receptors come from a girl aged 2 to 10 in good health and CMV-seropositive.

V gene TRBV5-6 combines with J gene TRBJ2-1, with D possibly TRBD1 on 6 matching bases. The V end lost 5 bases, the J end lost 12 bases, and 21 bases lay between the germline ends. CDR3 length equals 14 residues. Germline-derived CDR1 and CDR2 are SGHDT and YYEEEE. The CDR3 loop is CASRLYTGRWGQFF. In DNA form, the CDR3 reads TGTGCCAGCAGACTATATACAGGGCGTTGGGGGCAGTTCTTC.

CDR3 amino acids: CASSLGLDNGYTF. Written as DNA, the CDR3 is TGTGCCAGCAGCTTAGGTTTAGACAATGGCTACACCTTC. This chain connects TRBV7-2 to TRBJ1-2, with no clear D. Trimming took off 1 base at V and 6 bases at J, with 9 bases between the two ends. CDR1 is SGHTA and CDR2 is FQGNSA in the germline V gene. The CDR3 consists of 13 residues.

The chain links TRBV7-9 to TRBJ2-7, with D maybe TRBD1 (5 bases). This CDR3 has 14 amino acids. From germline, CDR1 is SEHNR and CDR2 FQNEAQ (reference sequence). The ends were cut back, 0 bases at V and 3 bases at J, with 9 bases in the middle. The CDR3 protein is CASSLAGDSYEQYF. DNA of the CDR3: TGTGCCAGCAGCTTAGCCGGAGACAGCTACGAGCAGTACTTC.

The chain combines TRBV18 with TRBJ2-7; the D is unclear. The CDR3 runs to 13 residues. In germline, CDR1 is KGHSH, CDR2 LQKENI. Trimming cost V 2 bases and J 3 bases, with 8 bases left between them. As DNA, the CDR3 is TGTGCCAGCTCACCAGGAGACCTCTACGAGCAGTACTTC. Its protein is CASSPGDLYEQYF.

J is TRBJ2-3 and V is TRBV6-5; 7 bases line up with TRBD2. CDR1 is MNHEY, CDR2 SVGAGI, per germline. V gave up 6 bases and J gave up 0 bases; unmatched junction bases: 6. CDR3 size: 15 residues. In DNA form, the CDR3 reads TGTGCCAGCAGGGAGCTAGCGGCTAGCACAGATACGCAGTATTTT. Protein: CASRELAASTDTQYF.

V gene TRBV5-8 combines with J gene TRBJ2-5; the D gene is possibly TRBD2 (5 bases). This CDR3 spans 13 amino acids. V lost 5 bases to trimming and J lost 2 bases, with 10 bases between them. CDR1 is SGHTS and CDR2 is YDEGEE in the germline V gene. The CDR3 DNA sequence: TGTGCCAGCAGAGCGGCGGCACAAGAGACCCAGTACTTC. Its translation: CASRAAAQETQYF.

The chain carries TRBV4-1 and TRBJ2-2; TRBD2 matches 9 bases. From germline, CDR1 is MGHRA and CDR2 YSYEKL. J was trimmed by 2 bases and V by 3 bases; bases with no gene match: 1. This CDR3 region has 15 residues. Here the CDR3 reads CASSQGLANTGELFF. The DNA for the CDR3 is TGCGCCAGCAGCCAGGGACTAGCAAACACCGGGGAGCTGTTTTTT.

CDR3 in DNA: TGTGCCAGCAGCTGGACAGGGAACACCGGGGAGCTGTTTTTT. As protein: CASSWTGNTGELFF. This chain uses TRBV7-3 with TRBJ2-2; TRBD1 agrees at 7 bases. Trimming removed 4 bases from V and 1 base from J; junction bases left unmatched: 0. This CDR3 has 14 amino acids. From germline, CDR1 is SGHTA and CDR2 FQGTGA.

The chain carries TRBV13 and TRBJ2-7; the D gene is possibly TRBD2 (5 bases). Trimming cost V 6 bases and J 0 bases, with 12 bases left between them. The V gene's germline CDR1 is PRHDT and CDR2 FYEKMQ (reference sequence). The CDR3 runs to 14 residues. CDR3 protein: CASSHRDGSYEQYF. For the CDR3, the DNA is TGTGCCAGCAGTCACCGGGATGGCTCCTACGAGCAGTACTTC. The full variable domain, completed using reference TRBV13 and TRBJ2-7, is AAGVIQSPRHLIKEKRETATLKCYPIPRHDTVYWYQQGPGQDPQFLISFYEKMQSDKGSIPDRFSAQQFSDYHSELNMSSLELGDSALYFCASSHRDGSYEQYFGPGTRLTVT.

The rearrangement joins TRBV2 to TRBJ1-2, with D maybe TRBD1 (6 bases). Trimming shortened V by 2 bases and J by 7 bases, and 11 bases separated the two germline ends. CDR3 size: 13 residues. Germline V gene sequence: CDR1 SNHLY, CDR2 FYNNEI. The CDR3: CASSETNRVGYTF. The CDR3 nucleotides read TGTGCCAGCAGTGAAACAAACAGGGTTGGCTACACCTTC.

This chain connects TRBV19 to TRBJ1-3; D call uncertain. Germline values: CDR1 LNHDA, CDR2 SQIVND (reference sequence). Trimming stripped 7 bases from V and 0 bases from J, with 13 bases between. This CDR3 spans 15 amino acids. The CDR3 protein is CASNTRGGSGNTIYF. CDR3 coding DNA: TGTGCCAGTAACACTCGGGGAGGCTCTGGAAACACCATATATTTT.

The chain joins TRBV6-6 to TRBJ1-3; 8 bases match TRBD1. The CDR3 consists of 16 residues. The V segment lost 5 bases and the J segment 0 bases; nucleotides outside the gene matches: 6. Germline V gives CDR1 MNHNY, CDR2 SVGAGI (reference sequence). The CDR3 spells CASSLRTGPSGNTIYF. The CDR3 DNA reads as TGTGCCAGCAGTCTGCGGACAGGGCCCTCTGGAAACACCATATATTTT.

This chain links TRBV10-3 with TRBJ1-1, with unresolved D. The CDR3 sequence is 13 residues long. Trimming pared 4 bases from V and 6 bases from J, leaving 12 bases between. CDR1 is ENHRY and CDR2 is SYGVKD in the germline V gene. CDR3 region: CAISAHNPPEAFF. CDR3 sequence (DNA): TGTGCCATCAGTGCACACAACCCCCCTGAAGCTTTCTTT.

The chain has TRBV27 and TRBJ2-7, with D possibly TRBD2 on 5 matching bases. The CDR3 loop spans 11 amino acids. CDR1 and CDR2 from the germline V gene are MNHEY and SMNVEV (reference sequence). Trimming removed 5 bases at V and 5 bases at J, with 7 bases between. CDR3 nucleotide sequence: TGTGCCAGCAGTCTCGGGGACGAGCAGTACTTC. Translation gives CASSLGDEQYF.

The rearrangement uses TRBV14 and TRBJ2-1; tentatively, D is TRBD2 (6 bases). V was trimmed by 2 bases and J by 12 bases, leaving 17 bases between them. There are 14 residues in the CDR3. The germline V gene encodes CDR1 SGHDN and CDR2 FVKESK. The CDR3, as DNA: TGTGCCAGCAGCCAATATGTGGGAGGCAATTGGCAGTTCTTC. The encoded protein is CASSQYVGGNWQFF. Based on the CDR3 plus reference TRBV14 and TRBJ2-1, the full variable domain is EAGVTQFPSHSVIEKGQTVTLRCDPISGHDNLYWYRRVMGKEIKFLLHFVKESKQDESGMPNNRFLAERTGGTYSTLKVQPAELEDSGVYFCASSQYVGGNWQFFGPGTRLTVL.

Worth noting for this clone: Mismatch with germline at one junction end may stem from a read error. The V call is TRBV7-7, the J call TRBJ2-3, with TRBD2 matching over 7 bases. Germline CDR1 and CDR2: SSHAT and FNYEAQ (reference sequence). The CDR3 is 15 residues long. The DNA of the CDR3 is TGTGCTAGCAGCCTATCCGGGACTATTGCAGATACGCAGTATTTT. Its protein is CASSLSGTIADTQYF.

This clone was seen once. This chain joins TRBV9 and TRBJ2-7; 8 bases align to TRBD2. CDR3 length: 20 amino acids. V dropped 4 bases and J dropped 4; count of bases not matched to a gene: 25. CDR1 SGDLS and CDR2 YYNGEE come from the germline V gene. CDR3 residues: CASSTGTGDGSGGPRYEQYF. CDR3 DNA sequence: TGTGCCAGCAGCACCGGCACAGGTGACGGATCGGGAGGGCCCCGTTACGAGCAGTACTTC. Drawing the rest from reference TRBV9 and TRBJ2-7, the complete variable domain is DSGVTQTPKHLITATGQRVTLRCSPRSGDLSVYWYQQSLDQGLQFLIQYYNGEERAKGNILERFSAQQFPDLHSELNLSSLELGDSALYFCASSTGTGDGSGGPRYEQYFGPGTRLTVT.

J is TRBJ1-1 and V is TRBV2; no firm D call. Germline assignment: CDR1 SNHLY and CDR2 FYNNEI. The CDR3 covers 13 residues. With 7 bases removed from V and 2 bases from J, the gap between germline ends came to 11 bases. CDR3 in DNA: TGTGCCAGCATTAGGAGGGCTAACACTGAAGCTTTCTTT. This sequence encodes CASIRRANTEAFF. Full variable domain (outside the CDR3, taken from reference TRBV2 and TRBJ1-1): EPEVTQTPSHQVTQMGQEVILRCVPISNHLYFYWYRQILGQKVEFLVSFYNNEISEKSEIFDDQFSVERPDGSNFTLKIRSTKLEDSAMYFCASIRRANTEAFFGQGTRLTVV.

This clone has a handful of counts. The chain employs TRBV27 and TRBJ1-4, with a weak D call TRBD1 (6 bases). Trimming took 1 base from V and 2 from J, leaving 17 bases between them. Germline loops: CDR1 MNHEY, CDR2 SMNVEV (reference sequence). The CDR3 is 18 residues long. The CDR3 DNA reads as TGTGCCAGCAGTTTATTTAGTCGGGGGGCATCGACTAATGAAAAACTGTTTTTT. It codes for CASSLFSRGASTNEKLFF. The variable domain in full, completed from reference TRBV27 and TRBJ1-4, reads EAQVTQNPRYLITVTGKKLTVTCSQNMNHEYMSWYRQDPGLGLRQIYYSMNVEVTDKGDVPEGYKVSRKEKRNFPLILESPSPNQTSLYFCASSLFSRGASTNEKLFFGSGTQLSVL.

The rearrangement links TRBV5-1 to TRBJ2-1, with 10 bases identical to TRBD2. This CDR3 spans 16 amino acids. Germline lookup yields CDR1 SGHRS and CDR2 YFSETQ. The V segment lost 0 bases and the J segment 7 bases; nucleotides outside the gene matches: 7. CDR3 amino acids: CASSLEPSGSDNEQFF. CDR3 DNA: TGCGCCAGCAGCTTGGAGCCTAGCGGGAGTGATAATGAGCAGTTCTTC. Looking up the rest from reference TRBV5-1 and TRBJ2-1 gives the full variable domain: KAGVTQTPRYLIKTRGQQVTLSCSPISGHRSVSWYQQTPGQGLQFLFEYFSETQRNKGNFPGRFSGRQFSNSRSEMNVSTLELGDSALYLCASSLEPSGSDNEQFFGPGTRLTVL.

The rearrangement links TRBV19 to TRBJ2-6; TRBD1 matches at 8 bases. Germline V gives CDR1 LNHDA, CDR2 SQIVND (reference sequence). This CDR3 spans 19 amino acids. Losses at the gene ends were 5 bases for V and 0 bases for J; bases not matched to a gene: 12. CDR3 bases: TGTGCCAGTAGTGTAATCCGGGACAGGCACAGCTCTGGGGCCAACGTCCTGACTTTC. Protein sequence: CASSVIRDRHSSGANVLTF.

The chain carries TRBV30 and TRBJ2-5; D unclear. Germline V gene lookup returns CDR1 GTSNPN and CDR2 SVGIG (reference sequence). V lost 1 base and J lost 13, with 13 bases in between. The CDR3 has 11 amino acids. As DNA, the CDR3 is TGTGCCTGGAGTGGATACCTAAAGAGGTACTTC. As protein: CAWSGYLKRYF.

V and J are TRBV10-2 and TRBJ2-2; D gene uncertain. V was shortened by 6 bases and J by 4 bases, with 9 bases between the two germline ends. Per germline, CDR1 WSHSY and CDR2 SAAADI. This CDR3 region has 13 residues. The CDR3 DNA sequence: TGCGCCAGCAGCCCCTTTTCCACCGGGGAGCTGTTTTTT. Protein product: CASSPFSTGELFF.

Only one count was recorded for this clone. This sequence joins TRBV9 and TRBJ2-6, with 7 bases lining up with TRBD2. Germline CDR1 reads SGDLS; CDR2 reads YYNGEE. V trimming: 0 bases; J trimming: 0 bases; junction bases outside the gene matches: 6. The CDR3 consists of 18 residues. CDR3 nucleotide sequence: TGTGCCAGCAGCGTAGCGCGGGAGTACCTCTCTGGGGCCAACGTCCTGACTTTC. Amino acids: CASSVAREYLSGANVLTF.

The V and J genes are TRBV19 and TRBJ1-4, with a tentative D call TRBD1 (6 bases). Germline V CDR1 and CDR2: LNHDA, SQIVND (reference sequence). Trimming stripped 3 bases from V and 7 bases from J, with 12 bases between. CDR3 length equals 14 residues. Here the CDR3 DNA reads TGTGCCAGTAGTATGCAGGGCAGGGGTGAAAAACTGTTTTTT. Its protein is CASSMQGRGEKLFF.

This sequence joins TRBV7-9 and TRBJ1-4, with D maybe TRBD1 (6 bases). V lost 2 bases and J 6 bases, leaving 10 bases between the germline ends. Germline V lookup: CDR1 SEHNR, CDR2 FQNEAQ (reference sequence). The CDR3 contains 14 residues. The chain's CDR3 is CASSLQGNYEKLFF. CDR3 DNA sequence: TGTGCCAGCAGCTTACAGGGGAATTATGAAAAACTGTTTTTT.

This chain links TRBV18 with TRBJ2-5; 8 bases align to TRBD1. This CDR3 comprises 15 residues. The germline CDR1 and CDR2 sequences are KGHSH and LQKENI. Unmatched junction bases numbered 5, after V lost 2 bases and J lost 3 bases. Here the CDR3 reads CASSPYVTGEETQYF. The CDR3 DNA sequence: TGTGCCAGCTCACCATATGTGACAGGGGAAGAGACCCAGTACTTC.

The chain is built from TRBV27 and TRBJ1-1, with 9 bases fitting TRBD1. V was clipped by 9 bases and J by 0 bases; unmatched bases: 11. CDR3 length equals 16 residues. Germline V gene sequence: CDR1 MNHEY, CDR2 SMNVEV (reference sequence). CDR3 DNA: TGTGCCAGTTCCAACACAGGGGGCGCGTTGAACACTGAAGCTTTCTTT. This encodes CASSNTGGALNTEAFF.

The chain links TRBV7-9 to TRBJ1-1; no reliable D call. Germline-derived CDR1 and CDR2 are SEHNR and FQNEAQ (reference sequence). This CDR3 contains 16 residues. Trimming cost V 2 bases and J 3 bases, with 16 bases left between them. The CDR3 sequence is CASSLSRTSRDTEAFF. CDR3 sequence (DNA): TGTGCCAGCAGCTTATCGAGGACCTCGAGGGACACTGAAGCTTTCTTT.